Listed below are T cell receptor beta chains from one sample, sequenced in a study of blood T cell repertoires in COVID-19. The assay was immunoSEQ multiplex PCR, and TCRdb's table has in-frame clones only and misses some. The table lists roughly 300,000 clones, 86% of them singletons, with under 2% in the top ten. The specimen sequenced was peripheral blood. These receptor sequences come from a woman in her 50s with acute or convalescent COVID-19. Each CDR3 is given with its conserved first and last residue. A D gene is named only where the DNA matches it firmly. Clone size appears in some rows only: once, few, many, or a class for an expanded clone.

clone_size,v_call,d_call,j_call,cdr3_aa,cdr3_nt
NA,TRBV9,TRBD1,TRBJ2-2,CASSASGQATGELFF,TGTGCCAGCAGCGCCTCGGGACAGGCCACCGGGGAGCTGTTTTTT
once,TRBV7-8,TRBD2,TRBJ2-1,CASKREGLSSYNEQFF,TGTGCCAGCAAGCGGGAGGGCCTGAGCTCCTACAATGAGCAGTTCTTC
NA,TRBV11-3,TRBD2,TRBJ2-1,CASSSRDRGGSNEQFF,TGTGCCAGCAGCTCCCGGGATCGGGGGGGCTCCAATGAGCAGTTCTTC
NA,TRBV6-2/TRBV6-3,NA,TRBJ1-1,CASSYNGFVTEAFF,TGTGCCAGCAGTTATAACGGTTTTGTCACTGAAGCTTTCTTT
NA,TRBV2,NA,TRBJ1-2,CASQRRVSYGYTF,TGTGCCAGCCAAAGGAGGGTGTCCTATGGCTACACCTTC
NA,TRBV9,NA,TRBJ2-2,CASSPWGAGELFF,TGTGCCAGCAGCCCTTGGGGGGCCGGGGAGCTGTTTTTT
NA,TRBV28,TRBD1,TRBJ2-7,CASMIWTGAYEQYF,TGTGCCAGCATGATATGGACAGGGGCCTACGAGCAGTACTTC
NA,TRBV7-2,TRBD2,TRBJ2-3,CASSQRLAGPTDTQYF,TGTGCCAGCAGCCAGCGACTAGCGGGGCCCACAGATACGCAGTATTTT
NA,TRBV24-1,TRBD1,TRBJ1-2,CATSDYDRAGNYGYTF,TGTGCCACCAGTGACTATGACAGGGCGGGGAACTATGGCTACACCTTC
NA,TRBV21-1,NA,TRBJ2-1,CASTLGLAGDHGSYNEQFF,TGTGCCAGCACCCTAGGGCTAGCGGGAGACCATGGCTCCTACAATGAGCAGTTCTTC
NA,TRBV7-3,NA,TRBJ2-7,CASSPRWTTCSYEQYF,TGTGCCAGCAGCCCTCGATGGACTACCTGCTCCTACGAGCAGTACTTC
NA,TRBV10-3,TRBD1,TRBJ2-5,CAISGTGGLEETQYF,TGTGCCATATCCGGGACAGGGGGACTTGAAGAGACCCAGTACTTC
NA,TRBV7-7,NA,TRBJ1-3,CASSPWSGPNGNTIYF,TGTGCCAGCAGCCCCTGGAGCGGGCCTAACGGAAACACCATATATTTT
NA,TRBV7-2,TRBD1,TRBJ2-7,CASSLAPTGVYEQYF,TGTGCCAGCAGCTTAGCGCCCACAGGGGTCTACGAGCAGTACTTC
NA,TRBV9,TRBD2,TRBJ2-1,CASSRPTSGSGNEQFF,TGTGCCAGCAGCCGACCAACTAGCGGGAGTGGCAATGAGCAGTTCTTC
NA,TRBV28,NA,TRBJ2-5,CASSHGTFKETQYF,TGTGCCAGCAGTCATGGGACTTTTAAAGAGACCCAGTACTTC
NA,TRBV9,NA,TRBJ2-7,CASSVDVRSYEQYF,TGTGCCAGCAGCGTAGATGTCCGCTCCTACGAGCAGTACTTC
NA,TRBV7-9,TRBD2,TRBJ2-7,CASSGWTSGRAYEQYF,TGTGCCAGCAGCGGCTGGACTAGCGGGAGGGCCTACGAGCAGTACTTC
NA,TRBV7-8,TRBD1,TRBJ2-7,CASSPDRVRTYEQYF,TGTGCCAGCAGCCCCGACAGGGTACGCACCTACGAGCAGTACTTC
NA,TRBV3-1/TRBV3-2,TRBD2,TRBJ2-5,CASRGLAGEETQYF,TGTGCCAGCAGGGGACTAGCGGGAGAAGAGACCCAGTACTTC
once,TRBV7-2,NA,TRBJ1-2,CASSEGVDYGYTF,TGTGCCAGCAGCGAGGGGGTGGACTATGGCTACACCTTC
NA,TRBV9,TRBD1,TRBJ1-1,CASSAAGPGQPGTEAFF,TGTGCCAGCAGCGCTGCCGGACCGGGACAGCCTGGGACTGAAGCTTTCTTT
NA,TRBV6-5,NA,TRBJ2-1,CASKTANEQFF,TGTGCCAGCAAGACAGCCAATGAGCAGTTCTTC
NA,TRBV7-9,NA,TRBJ1-2,CASSRIIKLGGDYGYTF,TGTGCCAGCAGCCGCATTATAAAGCTCGGGGGTGACTATGGCTACACCTTC
NA,TRBV11-2,TRBD1,TRBJ2-6,CASRDRANSGANVLTF,TGTGCCAGCAGGGACAGGGCAAACTCTGGGGCCAACGTCCTGACTTTC
NA,TRBV7-2,TRBD2,TRBJ2-1,CASSFGTSGNEQFF,TGTGCCAGCAGCTTCGGGACTAGCGGAAATGAGCAGTTCTTC
few,TRBV10-3,NA,TRBJ1-3,CAISDTSPGESGNTIYF,TGTGCCATCAGTGATACCTCCCCAGGGGAATCTGGAAACACCATATATTTT
NA,TRBV5-4,TRBD1,TRBJ1-4,CASSLAGDRGEKLFF,TGTGCCAGCAGCTTGGCAGGGGACAGGGGAGAAAAACTGTTTTTT
NA,TRBV7-2,NA,TRBJ2-7,CASSLDFLSYEQYF,TGTGCCAGCAGCTTGGACTTCTTATCCTACGAGCAGTACTTC
NA,TRBV9,NA,TRBJ1-4,CASSEDYDEKLFF,TGTGCCAGCAGCGAGGACTACGATGAAAAACTGTTTTTT
NA,TRBV4-1,TRBD2,TRBJ2-2,CASSQESGRAEGGELFF,TGCGCCAGCAGCCAAGAGAGCGGGAGGGCCGAGGGCGGGGAGCTGTTTTTT
NA,TRBV30,NA,TRBJ1-1,CAWSVQMNTEAFF,TGTGCCTGGAGTGTACAGATGAACACTGAAGCTTTCTTT
NA,TRBV5-1,TRBD1,TRBJ2-3,CASSWTGGTDTQYF,TGCGCCAGCAGCTGGACAGGGGGGACAGATACGCAGTATTTT
NA,TRBV2,NA,TRBJ1-5,CASSFTANNQPQHF,TGTGCCAGCAGTTTTACAGCTAACAATCAGCCCCAGCATTTT
NA,TRBV5-1,NA,TRBJ1-1,CASSLASVNTEAFF,TGCGCCAGCAGCTTGGCCAGCGTGAACACTGAAGCTTTCTTT
NA,TRBV5-4,NA,TRBJ2-1,CASSLPGLHNEQFF,TGTGCCAGCAGCTTGCCTGGACTTCACAATGAGCAGTTCTTC
NA,TRBV18,NA,TRBJ2-1,CASSPWSISTIYNEQFF,TGTGCCAGCTCACCATGGTCGATCTCTACCATCTACAATGAGCAGTTCTTC
NA,TRBV19,NA,TRBJ2-5,CASRRNGEVETQYF,TGTGCCAGTAGAAGGAACGGGGAGGTAGAGACCCAGTACTTC
NA,TRBV10-3,TRBD1,TRBJ1-2,CAISESRVGGASSNYGYTF,TGTGCCATCAGTGAGTCGAGGGTAGGGGGCGCGTCATCTAACTATGGCTACACCTTC
NA,TRBV27,NA,TRBJ2-7,CASMKRAPGEQYF,TGTGCCAGCATGAAGCGGGCTCCGGGGGAGCAGTACTTC
NA,TRBV28,NA,TRBJ2-5,CASSLPGGLQETQYF,TGTGCCAGCAGCCTTCCTGGGGGCCTCCAAGAGACCCAGTACTTC
NA,TRBV9,TRBD2,TRBJ2-1,CASSEVAGGLHNEQFF,TGTGCCAGCAGCGAAGTAGCGGGAGGGCTGCACAATGAGCAGTTCTTC
few,TRBV7-9,NA,TRBJ2-7,CASSFRETGEQYF,TGTGCCAGCAGCTTCCGGGAAACAGGGGAGCAGTACTTC
few,TRBV7-8,TRBD2,TRBJ2-1,CASSPQRELGNEQFF,TGTGCCAGCAGCCCTCAGCGGGAGTTGGGCAATGAGCAGTTCTTC
NA,TRBV5-1,NA,TRBJ1-1,CASSFGTLNTEAFF,TGCGCCAGCAGCTTCGGGACACTGAACACTGAAGCTTTCTTT
NA,TRBV12-3/TRBV12-4,TRBD1,TRBJ1-6,CASSLTGASPLHF,TGTGCCAGCAGTTTGACAGGGGCCTCACCCCTCCACTTT
NA,TRBV29-1,NA,TRBJ1-5,CSVAGLDQPQHF,TGCAGCGTTGCAGGGCTTGATCAGCCCCAGCATTTT